The clone carrying this TCR beta chain turned up a few times. The data stem from a study of beta chain features in type 1 diabetes. Expressed TCRB transcripts were sequenced after all isolated RNA was converted to cDNA. Generated by immunoSEQ multiplex PCR, the TCRdb table keeps only in-frame clones and is missing some. This sample has 810,000 or so clones, with under 20% found just once. Only one heparinised blood draw was taken per donor, and its volume averaged around 110 mL. The CDR3 runs 17 residues. CDR1 LNHDA and CDR2 SQIVND come from the germline V gene (reference sequence). Trimming removed 8 bases at V and 9 bases at J, with 29 bases between.

This TCR was recovered from a woman aged 18-29 years in good health. The chain links TRBV19 to TRBJ2-4; D is possibly TRBD1 or TRBD2 (7 bases each). Input material: naive CD4+ T cells from blood. The CDR3 DNA follows: TGTGCCAGTGAGGCGGCAGGGGGGGGAACAGGGCGCGGCATTCAGTACTTC. Residues: CASEAAGGGTGRGIQYF.